This T cell receptor beta chain is from a study of blood T cell repertoires in COVID-19. Study information: There were acute and convalescent COVID-19 samples, and they came from the United States, Italy and Spain.

Living in about two dozen US areas, the participants were between roughly 18 and 95 years of age. Study processing details: Amplification with reference gene primers provided the estimates of nucleated cell counts. Clones were sequenced by immunoSEQ multiplex PCR, and TCRdb holds only the in-frame ones, with some missing. Clonal size and the V and J genes are those of that table, whereas D and trimming came from the DNA. The table records about 210,000 clones, around 81% of them present only once. This sequence originates from a woman aged 45 to 65 with acute COVID-19. The specimen was PBMCs or T cells enriched from blood (not recorded which).

CDR3 nucleotides: TGCGCCAGCAGCTTGAGGGGACAGGGGTCGGGCACAGATACGCAGTATTTT. As protein: CASSLRGQGSGTDTQYF. The chain links TRBV5-1 to TRBJ2-3, with 10 bases lining up with TRBD1. The V and J ends lost 1 base and 1 base, in that order; junction bases with no gene match: 6. Germline CDR1 is SGHRS and CDR2 is YFSETQ. The CDR3 covers 17 residues.